The rows below give T cell receptor beta chains drawn from one sample of a study of Graves' ophthalmopathy and Graves' hyperthyroidism. In TCRdb, the multiplex PCR reads were re-called with MiXCR into one record per CDR3 protein. This sample has hundreds of thousands of distinct CDR3 sequences, with 40% found just once. Material for sequencing was peripheral blood. All receptors derive from an adult man with Graves' ophthalmopathy. CDR3s include the opening cysteine and the closing phenylalanine or tryptophan.

TRBV6-5	TRBJ2-7	CASSFTGQGGSYEQYF
TRBV2	TRBJ1-1	CASSPPDRGRLEAFF
TRBV10-3	TRBJ2-3	CAISESWGTQYF
TRBV7-3	TRBJ2-3	CASSPLAGTQYF
TRBV5-1	TRBJ1-5	CASSPRQGDNQPQHF
TRBV25-1	TRBJ2-3	CASAGGRNTDTQYF
TRBV15	TRBJ1-5	CASSWTGLQPQHF
TRBV5-5	TRBJ2-7	CASSFAQGSYEQYF
TRBV2	TRBJ1-1	CASASIQGRAEAFF
TRBV19	TRBJ1-1	CASSIGQGALNTEAFF
TRBV10-3	TRBJ2-5	CASRKTPAGETQYF
TRBV25-1	TRBJ1-1	CASSEYRGVVTEAFF
TRBV4-1	TRBJ1-2	CASSQVGSGKLGYTF
TRBV25-1	TRBJ1-2	CASSDSAGELDGYTF
TRBV7-9	TRBJ1-1	CASSGQALSLNTEAFF
TRBV7-6	TRBJ2-7	CASSIRDGIVGSYEQYF
TRBV5-4	TRBJ2-5	CASSQTGSETQYF
TRBV28	TRBJ1-2	CASRRFGQGGGYTF
TRBV7-9	TRBJ2-7	CASSLEGSSYEQYF
TRBV7-2	TRBJ2-1	CASSFIQYGEQFF
TRBV15	TRBJ2-7	CATSSVGGQGVASEQYF
TRBV9	TRBJ2-5	CASSVGKGLITETQYF